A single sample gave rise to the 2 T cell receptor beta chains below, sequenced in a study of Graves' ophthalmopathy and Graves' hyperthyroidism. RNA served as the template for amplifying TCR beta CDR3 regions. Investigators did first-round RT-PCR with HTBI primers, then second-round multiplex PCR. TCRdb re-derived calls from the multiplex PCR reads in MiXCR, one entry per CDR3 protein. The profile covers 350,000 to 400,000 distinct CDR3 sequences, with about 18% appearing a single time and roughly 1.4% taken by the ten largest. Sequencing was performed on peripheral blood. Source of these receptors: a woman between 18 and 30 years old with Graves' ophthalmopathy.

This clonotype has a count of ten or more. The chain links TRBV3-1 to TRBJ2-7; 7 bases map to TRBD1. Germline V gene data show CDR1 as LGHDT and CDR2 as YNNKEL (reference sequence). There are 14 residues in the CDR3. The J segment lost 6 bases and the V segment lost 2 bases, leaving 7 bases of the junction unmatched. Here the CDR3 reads CASSQSRQGREQYF. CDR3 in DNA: TGTGCCAGCAGCCAATCCAGACAGGGACGCGAGCAGTACTTC.

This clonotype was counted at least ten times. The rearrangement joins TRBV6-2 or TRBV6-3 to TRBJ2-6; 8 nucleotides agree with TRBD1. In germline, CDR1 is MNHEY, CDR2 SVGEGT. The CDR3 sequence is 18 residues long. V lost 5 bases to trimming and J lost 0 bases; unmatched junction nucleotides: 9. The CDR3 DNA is TGTGCCAGCAGTACCTCAGGGGGCCCTGACTCTGGGGCCAACGTCCTGACTTTC. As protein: CASSTSGGPDSGANVLTF.